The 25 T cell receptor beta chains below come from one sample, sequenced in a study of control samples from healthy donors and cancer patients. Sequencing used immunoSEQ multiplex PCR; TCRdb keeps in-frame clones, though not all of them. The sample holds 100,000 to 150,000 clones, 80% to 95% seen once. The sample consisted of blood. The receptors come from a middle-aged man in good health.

In nucleotides, the CDR3 is TGCAGCGTGAGGACAGGGATCAATGAGCAGTTCTTC. It translates to CSVRTGINEQFF. This sequence joins TRBV29-1 and TRBJ2-1; 8 bases fit TRBD1. CDR1 and CDR2 from the germline V gene are SQVTM and ANQGSEA. This CDR3 spans 12 amino acids. The V segment lost 6 bases and the J segment 6 bases; nucleotides outside the gene matches: 4.

CDR3 nucleotide sequence: TGCGCCAGCAGCTTTGGTGAGCAGTACTTC. It is translated as CASSFGEQYF. The rearrangement links TRBV5-1 to TRBJ2-7; D is undetermined. The germline gives CDR1 SGHRS, CDR2 YFSETQ. This CDR3 has 10 amino acids. Trimming took off 2 bases at V and 7 bases at J, with 4 bases between the two ends.

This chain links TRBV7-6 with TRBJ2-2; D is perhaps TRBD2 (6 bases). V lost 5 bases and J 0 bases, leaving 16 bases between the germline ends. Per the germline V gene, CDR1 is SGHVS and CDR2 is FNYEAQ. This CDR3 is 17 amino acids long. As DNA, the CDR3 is TGTGCCAGCAGCAACCGACTAGTAGGGACGAACACCGGGGAGCTGTTTTTT. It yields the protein CASSNRLVGTNTGELFF. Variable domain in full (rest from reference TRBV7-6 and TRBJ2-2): GAGVSQSPRYKVTKRGQDVALRCDPISGHVSLYWYRQALGQGPEFLTYFNYEAQQDKSGLPNDRFSAERPEGSISTLTIQRTEQRDSAMYRCASSNRLVGTNTGELFFGEGSRLTVL.

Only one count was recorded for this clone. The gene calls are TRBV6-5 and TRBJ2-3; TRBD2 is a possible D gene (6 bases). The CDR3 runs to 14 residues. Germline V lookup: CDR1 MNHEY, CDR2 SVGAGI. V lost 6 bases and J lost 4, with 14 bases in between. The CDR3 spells CASSRGLAPDTQYF. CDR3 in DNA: TGTGCCAGCAGCCGGGGACTGGCTCCAGATACGCAGTATTTT.

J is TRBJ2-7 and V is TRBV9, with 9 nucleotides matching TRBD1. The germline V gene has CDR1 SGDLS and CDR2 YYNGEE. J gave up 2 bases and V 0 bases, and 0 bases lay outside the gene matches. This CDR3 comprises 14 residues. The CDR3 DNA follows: TGTGCCAGCAGCGTAGGGACAGGGGCCTACGAGCAGTACTTC. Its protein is CASSVGTGAYEQYF.

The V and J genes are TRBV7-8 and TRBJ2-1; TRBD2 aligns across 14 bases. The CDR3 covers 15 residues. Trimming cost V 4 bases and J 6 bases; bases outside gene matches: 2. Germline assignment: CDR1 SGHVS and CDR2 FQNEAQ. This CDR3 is CASSSTSGGANEQFF. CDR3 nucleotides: TGTGCCAGCAGCTCGACTAGCGGGGGGGCCAATGAGCAGTTCTTC.

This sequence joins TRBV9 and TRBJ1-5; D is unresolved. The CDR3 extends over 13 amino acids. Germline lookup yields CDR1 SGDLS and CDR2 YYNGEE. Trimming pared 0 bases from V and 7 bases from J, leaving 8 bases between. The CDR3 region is CASSVDEDQPQHF. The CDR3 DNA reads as TGTGCCAGCAGCGTAGATGAGGACCAGCCCCAGCATTTT.

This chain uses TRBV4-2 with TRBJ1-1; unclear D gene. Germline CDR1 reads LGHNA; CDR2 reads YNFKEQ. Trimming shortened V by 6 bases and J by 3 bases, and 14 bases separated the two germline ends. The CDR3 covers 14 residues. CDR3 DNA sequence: TGTGCCAGCAGGCGGGAGTACACAGACACTGAAGCTTTCTTT. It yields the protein CASRREYTDTEAFF.

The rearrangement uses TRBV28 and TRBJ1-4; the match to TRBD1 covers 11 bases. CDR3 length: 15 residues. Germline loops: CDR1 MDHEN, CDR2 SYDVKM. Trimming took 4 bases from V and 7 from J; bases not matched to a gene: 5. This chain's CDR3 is CASSSSGQGGEKLFF. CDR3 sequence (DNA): TGTGCCAGCAGTTCCTCGGGACAGGGGGGTGAAAAACTGTTTTTT. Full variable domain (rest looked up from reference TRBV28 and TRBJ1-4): DVKVTQSSRYLVKRTGEKVFLECVQDMDHENMFWYRQDPGLGLRLIYFSYDVKMKEKGDIPEGYSVSREKKERFSLILESASTNQTSMYLCASSSSGQGGEKLFFGSGTQLSVL.

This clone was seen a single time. The CDR3 is CASSPLGAGAPKTQYF. The CDR3 DNA reads as TGTGCCAGCAGTCCCCTGGGAGCGGGGGCTCCTAAGACCCAGTACTTC. V gene TRBV27 combines with J gene TRBJ2-5; 8 bases fit TRBD2. The V gene's germline CDR1 is MNHEY and CDR2 SMNVEV (reference sequence). The CDR3 runs to 16 residues. V lost 5 bases, J lost 6 bases, and 14 bases stayed unmatched.

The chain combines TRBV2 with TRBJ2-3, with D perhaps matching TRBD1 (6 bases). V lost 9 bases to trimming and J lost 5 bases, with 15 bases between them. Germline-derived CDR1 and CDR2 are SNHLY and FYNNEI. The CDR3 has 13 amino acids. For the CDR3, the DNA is TGTGCCAGTGTAAGGGGGAATGGAGATACGCAGTATTTT. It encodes CASVRGNGDTQYF.

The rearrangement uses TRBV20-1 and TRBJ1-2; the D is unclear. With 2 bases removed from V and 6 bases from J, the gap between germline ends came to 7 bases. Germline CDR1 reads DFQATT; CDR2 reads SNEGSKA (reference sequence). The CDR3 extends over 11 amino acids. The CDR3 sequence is CSARLVDGYTF. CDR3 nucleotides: TGCAGTGCTAGATTGGTCGATGGCTACACCTTC.

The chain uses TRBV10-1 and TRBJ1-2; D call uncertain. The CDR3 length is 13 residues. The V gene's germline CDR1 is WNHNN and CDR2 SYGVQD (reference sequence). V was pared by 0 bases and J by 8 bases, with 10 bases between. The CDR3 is CASSESLSKGYTF. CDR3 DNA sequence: TGCGCCAGCAGTGAGTCTTTAAGTAAGGGCTACACCTTC.

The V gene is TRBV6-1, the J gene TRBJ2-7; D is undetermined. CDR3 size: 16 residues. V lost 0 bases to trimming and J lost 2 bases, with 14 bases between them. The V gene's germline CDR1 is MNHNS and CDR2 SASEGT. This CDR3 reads CASSEARARRAYEQYF. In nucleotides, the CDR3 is TGTGCCAGCAGTGAAGCGCGAGCTAGAAGGGCCTACGAGCAGTACTTC.

The CDR3 spells CASSWGGGETQYF. CDR3 nucleotides: TGTGCCAGCAGTTGGGGGGGTGGAGAGACCCAGTACTTC. The chain carries TRBV27 and TRBJ2-5; 7 bases line up with TRBD2. Trimming removed 4 bases from V and 4 bases from J; junction bases left unmatched: 3. The germline gives CDR1 MNHEY, CDR2 SMNVEV (reference sequence). The CDR3 has 13 residues.

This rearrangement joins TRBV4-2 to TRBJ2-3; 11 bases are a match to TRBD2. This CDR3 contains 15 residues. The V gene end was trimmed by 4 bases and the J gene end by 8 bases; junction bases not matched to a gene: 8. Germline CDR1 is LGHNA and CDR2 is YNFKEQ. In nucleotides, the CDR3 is TGTGCCAGCAGCCCCGGGACTAGCGGACAAGGTACGCAGTATTTT. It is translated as CASSPGTSGQGTQYF.

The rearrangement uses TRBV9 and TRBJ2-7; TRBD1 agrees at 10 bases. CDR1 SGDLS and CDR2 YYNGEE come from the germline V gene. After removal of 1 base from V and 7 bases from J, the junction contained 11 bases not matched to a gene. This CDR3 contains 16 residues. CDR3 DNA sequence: TGTGCCAGCAGCGTAACGGGGACAGGGGCTCGAGGGGAGCAGTACTTC. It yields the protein CASSVTGTGARGEQYF.

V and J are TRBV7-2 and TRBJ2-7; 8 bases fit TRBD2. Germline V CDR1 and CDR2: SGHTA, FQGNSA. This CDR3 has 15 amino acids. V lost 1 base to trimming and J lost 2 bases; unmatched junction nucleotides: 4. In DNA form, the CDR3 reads TGTGCCAGCAGCTTAGGGCGGGGGGACGCCTACGAGCAGTACTTC. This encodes CASSLGRGDAYEQYF.

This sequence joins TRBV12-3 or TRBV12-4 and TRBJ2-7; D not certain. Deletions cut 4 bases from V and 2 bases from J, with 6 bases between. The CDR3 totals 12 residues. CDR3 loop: CASSYSPYEQYF. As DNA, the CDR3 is TGTGCCAGCAGTTATTCTCCCTACGAGCAGTACTTC.

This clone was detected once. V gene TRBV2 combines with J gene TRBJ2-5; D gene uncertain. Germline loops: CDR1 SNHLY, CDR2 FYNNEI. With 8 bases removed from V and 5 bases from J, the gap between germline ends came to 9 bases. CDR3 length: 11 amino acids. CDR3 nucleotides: TGTGCCAGCGTGGAATTCGAGACCCAGTACTTC. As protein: CASVEFETQYF.

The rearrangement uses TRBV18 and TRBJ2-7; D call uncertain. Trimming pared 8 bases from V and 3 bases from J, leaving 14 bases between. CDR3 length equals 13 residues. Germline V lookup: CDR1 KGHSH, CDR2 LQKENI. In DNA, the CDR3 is TGTGCCAGCCTGTTATACCTCGGCTACGAGCAGTACTTC. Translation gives CASLLYLGYEQYF. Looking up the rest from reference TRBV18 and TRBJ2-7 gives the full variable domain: NAGVMQNPRHLVRRRGQEARLRCSPMKGHSHVYWYRQLPEEGLKFMVYLQKENIIDESGMPKERFSAEFPKEGPSILRIQQVVRGDSAAYFCASLLYLGYEQYFGPGTRLTVT.

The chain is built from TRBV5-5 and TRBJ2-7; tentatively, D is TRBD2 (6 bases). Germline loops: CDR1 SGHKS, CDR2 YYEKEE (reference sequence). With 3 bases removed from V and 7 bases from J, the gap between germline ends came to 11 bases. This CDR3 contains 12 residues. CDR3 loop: CASSSRGTEQYF. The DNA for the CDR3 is TGTGCCAGCAGCTCACGAGGGACTGAGCAGTACTTC.

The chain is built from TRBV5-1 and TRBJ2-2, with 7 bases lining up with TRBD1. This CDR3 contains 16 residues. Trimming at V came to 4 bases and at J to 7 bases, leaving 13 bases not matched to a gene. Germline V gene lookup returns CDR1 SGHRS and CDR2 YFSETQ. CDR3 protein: CASSKGAAAMNGELFF. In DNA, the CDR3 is TGCGCCAGCAGCAAGGGGGCGGCGGCGATGAACGGGGAGCTGTTTTTT.

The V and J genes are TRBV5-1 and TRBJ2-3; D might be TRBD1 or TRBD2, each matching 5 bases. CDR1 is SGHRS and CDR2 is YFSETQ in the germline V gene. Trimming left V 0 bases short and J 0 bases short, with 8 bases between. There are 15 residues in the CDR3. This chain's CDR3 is CASSLVGDSTDTQYF. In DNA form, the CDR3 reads TGCGCCAGCAGCTTGGTAGGGGACAGCACAGATACGCAGTATTTT.

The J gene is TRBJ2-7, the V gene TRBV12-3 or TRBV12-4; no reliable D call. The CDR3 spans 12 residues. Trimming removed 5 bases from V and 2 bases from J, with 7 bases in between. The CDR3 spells CASSIGPYEQYF. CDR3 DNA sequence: TGTGCCAGCAGTATAGGTCCCTACGAGCAGTACTTC.